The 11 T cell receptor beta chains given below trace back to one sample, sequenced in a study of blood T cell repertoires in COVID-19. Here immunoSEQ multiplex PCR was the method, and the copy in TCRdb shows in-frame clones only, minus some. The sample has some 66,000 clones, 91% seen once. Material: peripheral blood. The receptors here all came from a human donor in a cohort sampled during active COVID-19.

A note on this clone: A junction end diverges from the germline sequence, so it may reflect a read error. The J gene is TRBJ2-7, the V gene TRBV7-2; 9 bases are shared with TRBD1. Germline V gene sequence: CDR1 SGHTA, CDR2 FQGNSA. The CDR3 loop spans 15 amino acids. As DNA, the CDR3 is TGTGCCAGCAGCCCCCAGCCGGGACAGGGCCTCATGATGCACTTC. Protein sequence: CASSPQPGQGLMMHF. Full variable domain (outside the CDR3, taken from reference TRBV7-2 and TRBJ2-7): GAGVSQSPSNKVTEKGKDVELRCDPISGHTALYWYRQSLGQGLEFLIYFQGNSAPDKSGLPSDRFSAERTGGSVSTLTIQRTQQEDSAVYLCASSPQPGQGLMMHFGPGTRLTVT.

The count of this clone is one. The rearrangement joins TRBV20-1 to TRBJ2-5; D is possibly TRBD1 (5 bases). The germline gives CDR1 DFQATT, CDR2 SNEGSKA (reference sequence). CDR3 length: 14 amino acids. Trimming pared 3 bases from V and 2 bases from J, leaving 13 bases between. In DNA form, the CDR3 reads TGCAGTGCTAGTCCAGGGCATACACAAGAGACCCAGTACTTC. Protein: CSASPGHTQETQYF.

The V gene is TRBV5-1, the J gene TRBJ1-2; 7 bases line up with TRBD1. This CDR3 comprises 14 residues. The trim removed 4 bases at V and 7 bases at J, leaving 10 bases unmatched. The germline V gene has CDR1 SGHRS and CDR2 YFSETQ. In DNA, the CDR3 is TGCGCCAGCAGCGCCGACAGGGAAGGCGTTGGCTACACCTTC. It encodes CASSADREGVGYTF.

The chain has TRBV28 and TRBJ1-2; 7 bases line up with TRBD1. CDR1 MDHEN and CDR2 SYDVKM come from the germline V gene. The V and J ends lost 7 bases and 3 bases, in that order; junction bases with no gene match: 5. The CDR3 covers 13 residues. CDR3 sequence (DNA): TGTGCCAGCACGACGACAGGGTACTATGGCTACACCTTC. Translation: CASTTTGYYGYTF.

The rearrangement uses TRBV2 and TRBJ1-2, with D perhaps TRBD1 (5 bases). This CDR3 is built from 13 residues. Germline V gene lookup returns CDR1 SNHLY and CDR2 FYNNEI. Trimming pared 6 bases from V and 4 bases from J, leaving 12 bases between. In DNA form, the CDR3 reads TGTGCCAGCAGCCCGGACACGACCTATGGCTACACCTTC. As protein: CASSPDTTYGYTF.

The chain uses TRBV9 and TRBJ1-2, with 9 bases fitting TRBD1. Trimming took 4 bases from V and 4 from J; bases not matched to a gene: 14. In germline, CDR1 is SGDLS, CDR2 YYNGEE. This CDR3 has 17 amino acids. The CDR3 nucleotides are TGTGCCAGCAGCCCCTCTAATCCGGGACAGGGAGTCTATGGCTACACCTTC. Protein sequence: CASSPSNPGQGVYGYTF.

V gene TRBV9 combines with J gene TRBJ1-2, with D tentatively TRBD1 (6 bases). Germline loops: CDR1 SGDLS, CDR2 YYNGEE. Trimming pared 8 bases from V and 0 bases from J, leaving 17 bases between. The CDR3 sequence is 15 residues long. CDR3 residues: CASSTQAGANYGYTF. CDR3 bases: TGTGCCAGTTCTACACAGGCAGGGGCTAACTATGGCTACACCTTC. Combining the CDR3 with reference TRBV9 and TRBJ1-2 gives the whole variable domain DSGVTQTPKHLITATGQRVTLRCSPRSGDLSVYWYQQSLDQGLQFLIQYYNGEERAKGNILERFSAQQFPDLHSELNLSSLELGDSALYFCASSTQAGANYGYTFGSGTRLTVV.

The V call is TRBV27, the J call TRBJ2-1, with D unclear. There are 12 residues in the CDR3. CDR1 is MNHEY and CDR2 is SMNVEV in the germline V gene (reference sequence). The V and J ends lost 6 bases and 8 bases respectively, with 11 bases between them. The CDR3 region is CASRPSLYEQFF. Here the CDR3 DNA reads TGTGCCAGCAGACCAAGCCTCTATGAGCAGTTCTTC.

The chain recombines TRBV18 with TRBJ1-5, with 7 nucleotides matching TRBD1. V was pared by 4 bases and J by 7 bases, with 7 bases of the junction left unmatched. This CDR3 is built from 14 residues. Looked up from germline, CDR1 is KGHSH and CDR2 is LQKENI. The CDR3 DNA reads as TGTGCCAGCTCACAATCTGACAGGGAACAGCCCCAGCATTTT. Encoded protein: CASSQSDREQPQHF.

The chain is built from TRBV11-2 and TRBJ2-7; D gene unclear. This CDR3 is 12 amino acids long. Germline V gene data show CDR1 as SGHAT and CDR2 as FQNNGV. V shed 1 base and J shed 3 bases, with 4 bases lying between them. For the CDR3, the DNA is TGTGCCAGCAGCTTAGTAGTCTACGAGCAGTACTTC. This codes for CASSLVVYEQYF.

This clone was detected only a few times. The CDR3 DNA follows: TGTGCCAGCAGCCCCGGGGGTGCCCTCTACGAGCAGTACTTC. Encoded protein: CASSPGGALYEQYF. This sequence joins TRBV7-2 and TRBJ2-7; possibly TRBD2 for D (6 bases). Per the germline V gene, CDR1 is SGHTA and CDR2 is FQGNSA. V was clipped by 5 bases and J by 3 bases, with 14 bases between them. This CDR3 has 14 amino acids. The whole variable domain, remainder taken from reference TRBV7-2 and TRBJ2-7, is GAGVSQSPSNKVTEKGKDVELRCDPISGHTALYWYRQSLGQGLEFLIYFQGNSAPDKSGLPSDRFSAERTGGSVSTLTIQRTQQEDSAVYLCASSPGGALYEQYFGPGTRLTVT.